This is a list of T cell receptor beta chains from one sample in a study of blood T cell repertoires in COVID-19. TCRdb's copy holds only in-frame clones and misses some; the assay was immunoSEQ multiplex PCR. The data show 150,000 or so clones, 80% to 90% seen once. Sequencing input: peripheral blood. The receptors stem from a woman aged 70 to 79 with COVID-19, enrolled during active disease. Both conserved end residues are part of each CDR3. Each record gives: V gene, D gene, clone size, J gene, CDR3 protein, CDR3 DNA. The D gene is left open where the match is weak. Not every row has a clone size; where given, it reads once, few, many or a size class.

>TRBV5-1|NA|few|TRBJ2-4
CASSSPGKPKNIQYF
TGCGCCAGCTCGAGTCCAGGGAAGCCCAAAAACATTCAGTACTTC
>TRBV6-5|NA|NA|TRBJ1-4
CASSFTATNEKLFF
TGTGCCAGCAGTTTTACAGCAACTAATGAAAAACTGTTTTTT
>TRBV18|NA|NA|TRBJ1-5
CASSPAGSSNQPQHF
TGTGCCAGCTCACCAGCGGGATCTAGCAATCAGCCCCAGCATTTT
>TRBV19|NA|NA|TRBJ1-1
CASSPVGGGTEAFF
TGTGCCAGTAGCCCCGTTGGCGGGGGCACTGAAGCTTTCTTT
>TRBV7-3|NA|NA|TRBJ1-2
CASSLDGQLYGYTF
TGTGCCAGCAGCTTAGATGGGCAGCTCTATGGCTACACCTTC
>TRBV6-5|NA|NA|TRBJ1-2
CASRAGVGYGYTF
TGTGCCAGCAGAGCAGGGGTTGGGTATGGCTACACCTTC
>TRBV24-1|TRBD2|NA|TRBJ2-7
CATSEGSGGFSYEQYF
TGTGCCACCAGTGAGGGTAGCGGGGGGTTTTCCTACGAGCAGTACTTC
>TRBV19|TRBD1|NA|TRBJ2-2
CASSINRGGTGELFF
TGTGCCAGTAGTATAAACAGGGGTGGCACCGGGGAGCTGTTTTTT
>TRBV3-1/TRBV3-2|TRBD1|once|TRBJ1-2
CASSARTGIGYTF
TGTGCCAGCAGCGCCCGGACAGGGATCGGCTACACCTTC
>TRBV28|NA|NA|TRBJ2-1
CASSHSPRGSANNEQFF
TGTGCCAGCAGTCACTCTCCCCGCGGGTCCGCAAACAATGAGCAGTTCTTC
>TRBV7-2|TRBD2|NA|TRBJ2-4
CASSYSSGRGSYF
TGTGCCAGCAGCTACTCTAGCGGGAGGGGGTCCTACTTC
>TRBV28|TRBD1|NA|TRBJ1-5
CASRPTGGNQPQHF
TGTGCCAGCAGGCCTACAGGGGGCAATCAGCCCCAGCATTTT